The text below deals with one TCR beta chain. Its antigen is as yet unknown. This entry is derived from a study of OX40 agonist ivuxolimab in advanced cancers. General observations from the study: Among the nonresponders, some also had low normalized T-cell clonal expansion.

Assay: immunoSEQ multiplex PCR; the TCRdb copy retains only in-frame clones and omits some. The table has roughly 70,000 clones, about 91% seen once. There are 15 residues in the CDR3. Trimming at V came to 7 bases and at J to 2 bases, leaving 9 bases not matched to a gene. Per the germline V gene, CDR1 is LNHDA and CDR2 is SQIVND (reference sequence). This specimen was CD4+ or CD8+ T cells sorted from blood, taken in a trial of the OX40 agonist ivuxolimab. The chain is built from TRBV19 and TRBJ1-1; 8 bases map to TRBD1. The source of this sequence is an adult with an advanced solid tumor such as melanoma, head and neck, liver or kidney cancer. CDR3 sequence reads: CASIMRTGKNTEAFF. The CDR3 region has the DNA TGTGCCAGTATTATGAGGACAGGGAAAAACACTGAAGCTTTCTTT.